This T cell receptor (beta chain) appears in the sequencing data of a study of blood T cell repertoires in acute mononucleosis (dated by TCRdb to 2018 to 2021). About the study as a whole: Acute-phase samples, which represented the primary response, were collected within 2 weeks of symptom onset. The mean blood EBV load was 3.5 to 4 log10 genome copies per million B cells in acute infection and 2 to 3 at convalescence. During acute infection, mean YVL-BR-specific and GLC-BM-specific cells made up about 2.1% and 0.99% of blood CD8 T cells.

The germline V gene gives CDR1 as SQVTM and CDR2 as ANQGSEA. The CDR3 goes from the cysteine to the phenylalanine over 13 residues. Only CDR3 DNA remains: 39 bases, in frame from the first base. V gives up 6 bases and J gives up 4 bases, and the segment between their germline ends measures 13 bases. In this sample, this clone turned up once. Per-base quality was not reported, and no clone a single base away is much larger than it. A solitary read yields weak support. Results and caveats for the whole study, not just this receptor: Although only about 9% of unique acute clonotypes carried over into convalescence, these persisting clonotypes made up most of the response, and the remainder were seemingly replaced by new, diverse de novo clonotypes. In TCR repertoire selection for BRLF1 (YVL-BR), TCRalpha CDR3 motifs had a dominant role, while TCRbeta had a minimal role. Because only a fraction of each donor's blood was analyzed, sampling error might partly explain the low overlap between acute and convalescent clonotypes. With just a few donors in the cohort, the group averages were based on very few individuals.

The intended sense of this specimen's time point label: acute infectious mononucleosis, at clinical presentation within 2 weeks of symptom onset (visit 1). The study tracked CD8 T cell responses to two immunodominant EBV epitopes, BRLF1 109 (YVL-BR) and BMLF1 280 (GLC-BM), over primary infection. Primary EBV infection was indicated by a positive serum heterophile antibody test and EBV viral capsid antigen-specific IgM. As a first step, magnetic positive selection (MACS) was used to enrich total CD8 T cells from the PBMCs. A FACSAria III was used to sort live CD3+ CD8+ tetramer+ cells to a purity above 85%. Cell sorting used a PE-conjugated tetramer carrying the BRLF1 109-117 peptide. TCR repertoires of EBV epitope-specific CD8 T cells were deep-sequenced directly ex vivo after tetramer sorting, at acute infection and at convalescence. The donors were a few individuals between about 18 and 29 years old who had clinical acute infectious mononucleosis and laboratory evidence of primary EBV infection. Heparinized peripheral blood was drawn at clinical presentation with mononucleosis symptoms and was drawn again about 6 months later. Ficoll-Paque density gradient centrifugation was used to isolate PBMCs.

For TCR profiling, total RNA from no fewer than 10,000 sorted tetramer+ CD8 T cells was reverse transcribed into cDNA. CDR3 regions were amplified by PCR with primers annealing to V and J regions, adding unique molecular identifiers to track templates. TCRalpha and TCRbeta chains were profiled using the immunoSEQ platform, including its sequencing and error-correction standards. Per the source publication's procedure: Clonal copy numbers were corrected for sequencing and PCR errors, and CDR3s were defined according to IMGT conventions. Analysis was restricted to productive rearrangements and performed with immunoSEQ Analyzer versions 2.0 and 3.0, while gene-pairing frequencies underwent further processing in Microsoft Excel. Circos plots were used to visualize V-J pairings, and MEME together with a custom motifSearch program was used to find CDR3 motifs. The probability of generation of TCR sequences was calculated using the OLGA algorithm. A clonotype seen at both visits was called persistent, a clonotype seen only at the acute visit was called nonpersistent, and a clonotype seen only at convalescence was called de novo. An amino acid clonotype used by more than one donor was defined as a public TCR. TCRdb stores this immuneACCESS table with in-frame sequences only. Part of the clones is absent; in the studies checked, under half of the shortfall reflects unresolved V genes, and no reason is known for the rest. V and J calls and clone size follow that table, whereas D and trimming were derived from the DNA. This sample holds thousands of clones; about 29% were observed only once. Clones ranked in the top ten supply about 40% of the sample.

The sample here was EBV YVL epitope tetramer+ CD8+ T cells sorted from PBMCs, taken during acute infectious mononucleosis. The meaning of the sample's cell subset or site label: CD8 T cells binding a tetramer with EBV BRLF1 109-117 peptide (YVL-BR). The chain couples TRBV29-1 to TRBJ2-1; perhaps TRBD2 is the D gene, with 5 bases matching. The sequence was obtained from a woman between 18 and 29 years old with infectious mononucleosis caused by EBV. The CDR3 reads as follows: CSVVVASYNEQFF. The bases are TGCAGCGTCGTGGTAGCGTCGTACAATGAGCAGTTCTTC.